This T cell receptor beta chain was sequenced for a study of blood T cell repertoires in COVID-19. Overall study: Collection of acute and convalescent COVID-19 samples took place in the United States, Italy and Spain. T cells, B-cell-depleted T cells, or PBMCs supplied cDNA or gDNA.

The authors' processing: Amplifying reference gene primers gave estimates of nucleated cell counts. Sequencing used immunoSEQ multiplex PCR; TCRdb keeps in-frame clones, though not all of them. That table is the source of V, J and clone size, and D and trimming were worked out from the DNA. The repertoire holds tens of thousands of clones, with about nine tenths as singletons. The CDR3 is 14 residues long. The germline V and J ends were trimmed by 5 bases and 0 bases, with 11 bases remaining between them. Germline loops: CDR1 SGHRS, CDR2 YFSETQ. Sequenced input: peripheral blood. The clonotype comes from a woman of 80 years or more with acute or convalescent COVID-19. The chain has TRBV5-1 and TRBJ1-1; TRBD1 is a possible D gene (6 bases). The CDR3 nucleotides are TGCGCCAGCAGGAGTCAGGGGCTGAACACTGAAGCTTTCTTT. Amino acids: CASRSQGLNTEAFF.